The 15 T cell receptor beta chains below were found in one sample sequenced in a study of T cells in Graves' hyperthyroidism and ophthalmopathy. The investigators amplified TCR beta CDR3 regions from RNA transcripts. When the TCR CDR3 underwent first-round RT-PCR, the HTBI primer set was used. One entry per CDR3 protein results from TCRdb running MiXCR on the multiplex PCR reads. This table has under 350,000 distinct CDR3 sequences, 25% appearing once. Sequenced sample: blood. Source of these receptors: a man aged 40-50 years with Graves' hyperthyroidism that later progressed to Graves' ophthalmopathy.

This clonotype was seen ten or more times. The V call is TRBV25-1, the J call TRBJ2-2, with 8 nucleotides matching TRBD1. The CDR3 is made up of 17 amino acids. The germline V gene has CDR1 MGHDK and CDR2 SYGVNS. J lost 3 bases, V lost 5 bases, and 11 bases had no gene match. The CDR3 protein is CASSKHPGTGYTGELFF. The CDR3 DNA reads TGTGCCAGCAGTAAACACCCCGGGACAGGTTACACCGGGGAGCTGTTTTTT.

This clonotype was counted many times. V is TRBV20-1 and J is TRBJ2-5, with a possible D match to TRBD1 (6 bases). The CDR3 is made up of 14 amino acids. Germline CDR1 reads DFQATT; CDR2 reads SNEGSKA (reference sequence). Trimming pared 3 bases from V and 5 bases from J, leaving 16 bases between. This CDR3 is CSASDPGVGETQYF. In DNA, the CDR3 is TGCAGTGCTAGTGATCCAGGGGTAGGGGAGACCCAGTACTTC.

This clonotype has a count of ten or more. The rearrangement uses TRBV20-1 and TRBJ1-2, with 9 bases aligning to TRBD1. The CDR3 covers 14 residues. Germline lookup yields CDR1 DFQATT and CDR2 SNEGSKA (reference sequence). The trim removed 8 bases at V and 0 bases at J, leaving 7 bases unmatched. CDR3 DNA: TGCAGTCAAGCCGGACAGGGGACTAACTATGGCTACACCTTC. Residues: CSQAGQGTNYGYTF.

This clonotype was observed many times. This chain joins TRBV11-3 and TRBJ2-7; no reliable D call. The CDR3 spans 11 residues. V was shortened by 5 bases and J by 2 bases, with 4 bases between the two germline ends. CDR1 SGHNT and CDR2 YENEEA come from the germline V gene. CDR3 in DNA: TGTGCCAGCAGCCCCCCCTACGAGCAGTACTTC. As protein: CASSPPYEQYF.

The sample holds many counts of this clonotype. The gene calls are TRBV24-1 and TRBJ1-5; the D gene is possibly TRBD1 (6 bases). The V end lost 4 bases, the J end lost 1 base, and 7 bases lay between the germline ends. This CDR3 comprises 14 residues. Germline V gene lookup returns CDR1 KGHDR and CDR2 SFDVKD. This chain's CDR3 is CATSEGGSNQPQHF. The CDR3, as DNA: TGTGCCACCAGTGAGGGGGGCAGCAATCAGCCCCAGCATTTT.

This clonotype appeared many times. The rearrangement uses TRBV6-5 and TRBJ1-2, with 7 positions matching TRBD1. The CDR3 consists of 14 residues. The germline V gene encodes CDR1 MNHEY and CDR2 SVGAGI. V dropped 5 bases and J dropped 8; count of bases not matched to a gene: 11. The CDR3 bases are TGTGCCAGCAGTACAGGGGACGGGCTAGGGGGCTACACCTTC. Its translation: CASSTGDGLGGYTF.

This clonotype was detected only a few times. The chain has TRBV25-1 and TRBJ2-5; D gene unclear. This CDR3 comprises 14 residues. Germline assignment: CDR1 MGHDK and CDR2 SYGVNS. Trimming removed 4 bases from V and 4 bases from J, with 13 bases in between. The CDR3 sequence is CASSAFRSAETQYF. CDR3 in DNA: TGTGCCAGCAGTGCGTTTAGATCTGCAGAGACCCAGTACTTC.

This clonotype has at least ten counts. V gene TRBV7-3 combines with J gene TRBJ1-1; no definite D call. The CDR3 has 14 amino acids. The germline V gene has CDR1 SGHTA and CDR2 FQGTGA. Trimming pared 6 bases from V and 0 bases from J, leaving 11 bases between. Written as DNA, the CDR3 is TGTGCCAGCAGAGGTCCCGGCTTGAACACTGAAGCTTTCTTT. Its protein is CASRGPGLNTEAFF. Full variable domain (rest looked up from reference TRBV7-3 and TRBJ1-1): GAGVSQTPSNKVTEKGKYVELRCDPISGHTALYWYRQSLGQGPEFLIYFQGTGAADDSGLPNDRFFAVRPEGSVSTLKIQRTERGDSAVYLCASRGPGLNTEAFFGQGTRLTVV.

V and J are TRBV2 and TRBJ1-1; the match to TRBD1 covers 10 bases. The CDR3 is 12 amino acids. After removal of 4 bases from V and 13 bases from J, the junction contained 6 bases not matched to a gene. The germline V gene has CDR1 SNHLY and CDR2 FYNNEI. CDR3 in DNA: TGTGCCAGCAGTGTTACCGGGACAGGGGTTTTCTTT. This translates into CASSVTGTGVFF.

This clonotype was counted only a few times. The rearrangement links TRBV12-3 or TRBV12-4 to TRBJ1-1, with D uncertain. This CDR3 comprises 14 residues. With 6 bases removed from V and 1 base from J, the gap between germline ends came to 12 bases. The CDR3 DNA reads TGTGCCAGCAGCTATGGACTTGCGAACACTGAAGCTTTCTTT. Its protein product is CASSYGLANTEAFF.

This clonotype was seen at least ten times. J is TRBJ2-2 and V is TRBV7-2; 9 bases map to TRBD1. The germline CDR1 and CDR2 sequences are SGHTA and FQGNSA. The CDR3 length is 15 residues. V shed 6 bases, J shed 5 bases, and the junction held 7 bases outside the gene matches. Here the CDR3 reads CASRMGTGWTGELFF. The CDR3 DNA follows: TGTGCCAGCAGGATGGGGACAGGGTGGACCGGGGAGCTGTTTTTT. Drawing the rest from reference TRBV7-2 and TRBJ2-2, the complete variable domain is GAGVSQSPSNKVTEKGKDVELRCDPISGHTALYWYRQSLGQGLEFLIYFQGNSAPDKSGLPSDRFSAERTGGSVSTLTIQRTQQEDSAVYLCASRMGTGWTGELFFGEGSRLTVL.

This clonotype was seen many times. The J gene is TRBJ2-4, the V gene TRBV27; tentative D call: TRBD2 (6 bases). The V and J ends lost 1 base and 2 bases respectively, with 18 bases between them. Germline assignment: CDR1 MNHEY and CDR2 SMNVEV (reference sequence). CDR3 size: 18 residues. CDR3 DNA sequence: TGTGCCAGCAGTTTATACTTTCCGGGAGCTAGCTCCAAAAACATTCAGTACTTC. It is translated as CASSLYFPGASSKNIQYF.

This clonotype was seen many times. The genes are TRBV7-2 and TRBJ2-5; 10 bases fit TRBD1. V gave up 10 bases and J gave up 4 bases; unmatched junction bases: 6. There are 13 residues in the CDR3. Germline V gives CDR1 SGHTA, CDR2 FQGNSA. DNA of the CDR3: TGTGCCACCTCCGGGACAGGGGTAGAGACCCAGTACTTC. Protein product: CATSGTGVETQYF.

CDR3 sequence: CSAREEAGTYEQYF. The DNA of the CDR3 is TGCAGTGCTAGAGAGGAGGCCGGAACCTACGAGCAGTACTTC. This sequence joins TRBV20-1 and TRBJ2-7, with D perhaps TRBD2 (5 bases). Germline loops: CDR1 DFQATT, CDR2 SNEGSKA (reference sequence). The CDR3 covers 14 residues. With 0 bases removed from V and 2 bases from J, the gap between germline ends came to 11 bases.

This clonotype was picked up many times. The chain carries TRBV5-1 and TRBJ1-1; D not resolved. Looked up from germline, CDR1 is SGHRS and CDR2 is YFSETQ. The CDR3 is made up of 15 amino acids. Trimming took 0 bases from V and 1 from J, leaving 10 bases between them. The CDR3 sequence: CASSLVGARNTEAFF. In nucleotides, the CDR3 is TGCGCCAGCAGCTTGGTCGGAGCAAGGAACACTGAAGCTTTCTTT.